Each of the 24 T cell receptor beta chains below was sequenced from the same sample in a study of blood T cell repertoires in COVID-19. Profiling relied on immunoSEQ multiplex PCR, and the TCRdb table lists in-frame clones only, not all of them. In the table there are about 36,000 clones, approximately 80% of which are singletons. Material: peripheral blood. The receptors stem from a human donor in a cohort sampled during active or convalescent COVID-19. The donor label of this sample is uncertain.

This clone has only one observation. The chain couples TRBV19 to TRBJ2-4; TRBD2 aligns across 7 bases. The CDR3 spans 13 residues. Losses at the gene ends were 2 bases for V and 8 bases for J; bases not matched to a gene: 3. Germline CDR1 and CDR2: LNHDA and SQIVND (reference sequence). CDR3 nucleotides: TGTGCCAGTAGTATATTGGGGGGGGACATTCAGTACTTC. Its translation: CASSILGGDIQYF.

The V gene is TRBV10-2, the J gene TRBJ2-7, with D perhaps TRBD2 (6 bases). The germline V gene has CDR1 WSHSY and CDR2 SAAADI. Trimming shortened V by 6 bases and J by 0 bases, and 9 bases separated the two germline ends. The CDR3 has 13 amino acids. The chain's CDR3 is CASRSDYSYEQYF. The CDR3 coding sequence is TGCGCCAGCAGATCGGACTACTCCTACGAGCAGTACTTC.

V gene TRBV5-1 combines with J gene TRBJ2-7; maybe TRBD2 (7 bases). This CDR3 region has 14 residues. Germline lookup yields CDR1 SGHRS and CDR2 YFSETQ. Deletions cut 6 bases from V and 4 bases from J, with 17 bases between. In DNA form, the CDR3 reads TGCGCCAGCACCCCGCGGGGAGGGGGATACGAGCAGTACTTC. It yields the protein CASTPRGGGYEQYF.

The chain has TRBV6-2 or TRBV6-3 and TRBJ2-7; a possible D gene is TRBD1 (6 bases). The CDR3 length is 14 residues. The V gene lost 2 bases and the J gene lost 6 bases, with 14 bases spanning the gap. Germline V gene data show CDR1 as MNHEY and CDR2 as SVGEGT. The chain's CDR3 is CASSYHAGVGEQYF. DNA of the CDR3: TGTGCCAGCAGTTACCACGCAGGGGTGGGCGAGCAGTACTTC.

The table lists this clone with a few counts. V usage is TRBV4-1 and J usage is TRBJ1-3; 8 positions agree with TRBD1. CDR1 and CDR2 (germline): MGHRA, YSYEKL. V shed 0 bases and J 5 bases; nucleotides not matched to a gene: 6. The CDR3 totals 16 residues. The CDR3 region is CASSQDRQGARNTIYF. The CDR3 nucleotides read TGCGCCAGCAGCCAAGATCGGCAGGGGGCCAGAAACACCATATATTTT.

J is TRBJ1-1 and V is TRBV19; 10 nucleotides line up with TRBD1. The J segment lost 5 bases and the V segment lost 10 bases, leaving 22 bases of the junction unmatched. The CDR3 has 18 residues. In germline, CDR1 is LNHDA, CDR2 SQIVND (reference sequence). CDR3 amino acids: CATESRRRDRGGRTEAFF. As DNA, the CDR3 is TGTGCCACCGAGAGCCGCCGGCGGGACAGGGGCGGTCGAACTGAAGCTTTCTTT.

V usage is TRBV30 and J usage is TRBJ1-6; 8 nucleotides match TRBD1. The V segment lost 5 bases and the J segment 10 bases; nucleotides outside the gene matches: 4. This CDR3 region has 12 residues. Germline values: CDR1 GTSNPN, CDR2 SVGIG (reference sequence). CDR3 in DNA: TGTGCCTGGGGACAGGGTGAATCACCCCTCCACTTT. Translated: CAWGQGESPLHF. Full variable domain (outside the CDR3, taken from reference TRBV30 and TRBJ1-6): SQTIHQWPATLVQPVGSPLSLECTVEGTSNPNLYWYRQAAGRGLQLLFYSVGIGQISSEVPQNLSASRPQDRQFILSSKKLLLSDSGFYLCAWGQGESPLHFGNGTRLTVT.

This chain joins TRBV6-5 and TRBJ2-5; 9 nucleotides line up with TRBD1. CDR3 length equals 14 residues. The germline V gene encodes CDR1 MNHEY and CDR2 SVGAGI. V was pared by 6 bases and J by 5 bases, with 7 bases of the junction left unmatched. This CDR3 is CASRYTGGWETQYF. The CDR3 DNA follows: TGTGCCAGCAGATACACAGGGGGCTGGGAGACCCAGTACTTC.

CDR3 nucleotides: TGTGCCAGTAGGGACAGATATAGCAATCAGCCCCAGCATTTT. This encodes CASRDRYSNQPQHF. The chain joins TRBV19 to TRBJ1-5; a possible D gene is TRBD1 (6 bases). Between the trimmed V and J ends, which lost 6 bases and 0 bases, there was a span of 9 bases. From germline, CDR1 is LNHDA and CDR2 SQIVND (reference sequence). The length of the CDR3 is 14 residues.

This rearrangement joins TRBV6-5 to TRBJ1-6; a possible D gene is TRBD1 (6 bases). The CDR3 runs to 15 residues. V was pared by 6 bases and J by 4 bases, with 13 bases between. Germline V CDR1 and CDR2: MNHEY, SVGAGI. CDR3 sequence (DNA): TGTGCCAGCAGGCTGACAGGCCCGTATAATTCACCCCTCCACTTT. As protein: CASRLTGPYNSPLHF.

The chain has TRBV6-2 or TRBV6-3 and TRBJ1-5; 8 positions match TRBD1. Germline V gives CDR1 MNHEY, CDR2 SVGEGT. With V trimmed by 4 bases and J by 9 bases, 5 bases remained unmatched. This CDR3 is 13 amino acids long. CDR3 DNA: TGTGCCAGCAGTTTACAGGGGGAGCGGCCCCAGCATTTT. Translation gives CASSLQGERPQHF.

The chain is built from TRBV2 and TRBJ2-2; 8 positions agree with TRBD2. Germline CDR1 SNHLY, CDR2 FYNNEI. The CDR3 totals 17 residues. Trimming cost V 4 bases and J 1 base; bases outside gene matches: 8. The CDR3 nucleotides are TGTGCCAGCAGTGTTTTAGGGCTAGCGGGGAACACCGGGGAGCTGTTTTTT. This codes for CASSVLGLAGNTGELFF.

This clone was detected a few times. The chain links TRBV4-3 to TRBJ1-1; 8 positions match TRBD1. Losses at the gene ends were 6 bases for V and 14 bases for J; bases not matched to a gene: 8. The V gene's germline CDR1 is LGHNA and CDR2 YSLEER. The CDR3 runs to 11 residues. The CDR3 DNA reads TGCGCCAGCAGTCACCTGGACAGGGCCTTCTTT. Translating it yields CASSHLDRAFF.

The gene calls are TRBV29-1 and TRBJ2-1; 8 bases align to TRBD2. Germline CDR1 SQVTM, CDR2 ANQGSEA. The J segment lost 3 bases and the V segment lost 5 bases, leaving 12 bases of the junction unmatched. The CDR3 is 16 residues long. The CDR3 is CSVPLASGSFYNEQFF. CDR3 nucleotide sequence: TGCAGCGTTCCGCTGGCTAGCGGGTCCTTCTACAATGAGCAGTTCTTC.

The rearrangement links TRBV4-1 to TRBJ2-4, with D possibly being TRBD2 (5 bases). CDR1 is MGHRA and CDR2 is YSYEKL in the germline V gene. The CDR3 spans 14 residues. The V end lost 4 bases, the J end lost 8 bases, and 15 bases lay between the germline ends. The DNA of the CDR3 is TGCGCCAGCAGCCTGGGAGCGGCCGGGGACATTCAGTACTTC. This encodes CASSLGAAGDIQYF.

This clone turned up a few times. J is TRBJ2-1 and V is TRBV7-8; the match to TRBD2 covers 15 bases. CDR1 and CDR2 from the germline V gene are SGHVS and FQNEAQ. The CDR3 is made up of 17 amino acids. J gave up 7 bases and V 4 bases, and 8 bases lay outside the gene matches. CDR3 protein: CASSWSGTSGRRNEQFF. CDR3 nucleotide sequence: TGTGCCAGCAGCTGGTCCGGGACTAGCGGGAGGAGAAATGAGCAGTTCTTC.

V is TRBV13 and J is TRBJ1-6; no clear D gene. Trimming removed 5 bases from V and 10 bases from J, with 21 bases in between. Germline CDR1 PRHDT, CDR2 FYEKMQ (reference sequence). There are 16 residues in the CDR3. CDR3 in amino acids: CASSASPRAGVSPLHF. The CDR3 DNA reads as TGTGCCAGCAGCGCCTCCCCGAGGGCAGGCGTGTCACCCCTCCACTTT. The full variable domain, with the rest looked up from reference TRBV13 and TRBJ1-6, is AAGVIQSPRHLIKEKRETATLKCYPIPRHDTVYWYQQGPGQDPQFLISFYEKMQSDKGSIPDRFSAQQFSDYHSELNMSSLELGDSALYFCASSASPRAGVSPLHFGNGTRLTVT.

This chain uses TRBV9 with TRBJ2-1, with TRBD2 matching over 10 bases. Unmatched junction bases numbered 7, after V lost 3 bases and J lost 4 bases. The CDR3 spans 16 residues. CDR1 is SGDLS and CDR2 is YYNGEE in the germline V gene. CDR3 DNA sequence: TGTGCCAGCAGCGATCTAGCGGGAGTAGAATACAATGAGCAGTTCTTC. Its protein product is CASSDLAGVEYNEQFF.

This chain joins TRBV5-1 and TRBJ2-2; D is ambiguous. This CDR3 spans 14 amino acids. V gave up 4 bases and J gave up 1 base, with 8 bases separating them. From germline, CDR1 is SGHRS and CDR2 YFSETQ. The CDR3 DNA sequence: TGCGCCAGCAGCCCTAGTGTGAACACCGGGGAGCTGTTTTTT. It yields the protein CASSPSVNTGELFF.

This clone was seen only a few times. V and J are TRBV19 and TRBJ1-2; D is ambiguous. The V end lost 1 base, the J end lost 4 bases, and 10 bases lay between the germline ends. CDR3 length: 14 amino acids. Germline V gene lookup returns CDR1 LNHDA and CDR2 SQIVND (reference sequence). The CDR3 reads CASSIAEGSYGYTF. DNA of the CDR3: TGTGCCAGTAGTATAGCTGAGGGTAGCTATGGCTACACCTTC.

The chain has TRBV29-1 and TRBJ2-1; 13 bases map to TRBD2. The length of the CDR3 is 14 residues. Germline V CDR1 and CDR2: SQVTM, ANQGSEA. V shed 6 bases, J shed 9 bases, and the junction held 8 bases outside the gene matches. The chain's CDR3 is CSVRRTSGSGEQFF. The CDR3 coding sequence is TGCAGCGTGCGTCGGACTAGCGGGAGCGGTGAGCAGTTCTTC.

The V and J genes are TRBV24-1 and TRBJ2-1; tentatively, D is TRBD1 (6 bases). The CDR3 covers 15 residues. The V gene lost 3 bases and the J gene lost 8 bases, with 16 bases spanning the gap. CDR1 is KGHDR, CDR2 SFDVKD, per germline. The chain's CDR3 is CATSDAGTAGDEQFF. The CDR3 DNA follows: TGTGCCACCAGTGATGCCGGGACGGCAGGGGATGAGCAGTTCTTC.

The chain recombines TRBV7-4 with TRBJ2-3; tentative D call: TRBD1 (6 bases). V lost 5 bases and J 5 bases, leaving 23 bases between the germline ends. The CDR3 spans 17 residues. Germline values: CDR1 SGHVT, CDR2 SQSDAQ. CDR3 nucleotides: TGTGCCAGCAGCCCAGAATCGTACAGGGAACAAGGAGATACGCAGTATTTT. Translation: CASSPESYREQGDTQYF.

V usage is TRBV7-6 and J usage is TRBJ2-3, with TRBD1 matching over 7 bases. Per the germline V gene, CDR1 is SGHVS and CDR2 is FNYEAQ. V was pared by 2 bases and J by 10 bases, with 12 bases of the junction left unmatched. The CDR3 length is 15 residues. The DNA of the CDR3 is TGTGCCAGCAGCTTAAGACAGGGAACACAGATATCGCAGTATTTT. It codes for CASSLRQGTQISQYF.